This record looks at one T cell receptor beta chain sequence and its context. The protocol was immunoSEQ multiplex PCR, while the TCRdb copy is restricted to in-frame clones and leaves out a portion. The sample holds about 220,000 clones; around four fifths are singletons and the top ten take 15% to 20%. The data belong to a study of blood T cell repertoires in COVID-19. The overall study: There were acute and convalescent COVID-19 samples, and they came from the United States, Italy and Spain. PBMCs, B-cell-depleted T cells, or T cells provided the cDNA or gDNA that made up the material.

The CDR3 sequence is 15 residues long. Germline V gene sequence: CDR1 SGDLS, CDR2 YYNGEE. Trimming removed 3 bases from V and 5 bases from J; junction bases left unmatched: 6. Material: peripheral blood. The chain employs TRBV9 and TRBJ1-4; 8 nucleotides match TRBD1. The source is a man between 25 and 39 years old with active or convalescent COVID-19. The CDR3 DNA follows: TGTGCCAGCAGCGGATACAGGGACAGGAATGAAAAACTGTTTTTT. As protein: CASSGYRDRNEKLFF.